This TCR beta chain was sequenced for a study of tissue T cells after allogeneic stem cell transplantation. Findings of the study overall: Across patients, clones rarely overlapped, yet motif clusters were shared tissue-specifically.

Sequencing was performed with immunoSEQ multiplex PCR; in TCRdb, only in-frame clones are kept and a portion is missing. The repertoire holds approximately 3,200 clones, with 43% as singletons. In its sample, this clone is medium-sized. What it binds is not known. Mouse gene names apply. Time point described: mouse harvest day 14 after allogeneic transplant. The graft held 10^6 splenic CD5+ T cells and 10^7 T-cell-depleted bone marrow cells. B6 (H2b) cells into BALB/c (H2d) mice; tissues taken at day 7 or 14. The receptor was isolated from a female BALB/c mouse given C57BL/6 T cells with graft-versus-host disease after an allogeneic hematopoietic cell transplant. What was sequenced was gut tissue.

CDR3 in amino acids: CASSLSSQGRSDYTF. The part of the CDR3 DNA that was read is TGTGCTAGCAGTTTATCGAGTCAGGGCCGGTCCGACTACACC. V and J are TRBV29 and TRBJ1-2; tentatively, D is TRBD1 (5 bases). Read data end 1 residue before the CDR3 end; the end is taken from the germline J gene. V was pared by 0 bases and J by 5 bases, with 13 bases between. The germline V gene encodes CDR1 MSHET and CDR2 SYDVDS. The CDR3 contains 15 residues.